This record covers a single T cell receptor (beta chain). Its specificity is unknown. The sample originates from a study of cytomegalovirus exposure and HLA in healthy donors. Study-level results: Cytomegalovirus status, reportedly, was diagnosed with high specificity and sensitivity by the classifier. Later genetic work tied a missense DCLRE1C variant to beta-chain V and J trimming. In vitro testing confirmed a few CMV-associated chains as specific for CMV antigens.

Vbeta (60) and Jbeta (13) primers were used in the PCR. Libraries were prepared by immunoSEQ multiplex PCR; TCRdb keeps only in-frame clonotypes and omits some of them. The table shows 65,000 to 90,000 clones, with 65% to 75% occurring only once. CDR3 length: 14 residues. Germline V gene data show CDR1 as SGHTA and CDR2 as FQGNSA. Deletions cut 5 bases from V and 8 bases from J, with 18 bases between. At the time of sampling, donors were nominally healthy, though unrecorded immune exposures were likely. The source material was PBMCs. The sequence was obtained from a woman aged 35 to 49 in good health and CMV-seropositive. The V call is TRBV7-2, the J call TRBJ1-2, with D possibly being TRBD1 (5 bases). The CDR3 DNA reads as TGTGCCAGCAGCCCGCAGGGTAGGCAGGACGGCTACACCTTC. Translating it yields CASSPQGRQDGYTF.